The clone carrying this TCR beta chain turned up a few times. The target antigen is unknown. This record comes from a study of PD-1 blockade in classical Hodgkin lymphoma. Study details: Patients were administered nivolumab (3 mg/kg intravenously) every 2 weeks. Overall study findings and caveats: Diversity similar to that of newly diagnosed patients was seen at baseline in complete responders. In newly diagnosed patients, baseline TCR diversity was reportedly below that of healthy donors. Diversity in CD4+ TCRs, unlike that measured in CD8+ TCRs, had risen significantly by C4D1.

Unmatched junction bases numbered 6, after V lost 4 bases and J lost 3 bases. The CDR3 extends over 14 amino acids. Per the germline V gene, CDR1 is MDHEN and CDR2 is SYDVKM. As to time point: cycle 4 day 1 (C4D1), after five to seven weeks of nivolumab. Relapse after autologous stem cell transplantation occurred in every patient, and brentuximab vedotin exposure varied. Clones were sequenced by immunoSEQ multiplex PCR, and TCRdb holds only the in-frame ones, with some missing. The sample consists of about 44,000 clones, roughly 70% of them appearing once. Sample: peripheral blood mononuclear cells (PBMCs), taken before the fourth cycle of nivolumab. V and J are TRBV28 and TRBJ2-7, with TRBD2 matching 7 bases. The clonotype comes from a human donor with classical Hodgkin lymphoma. The CDR3 protein is CASSWDGGIYEQYF. As DNA, the CDR3 is TGTGCCAGCAGTTGGGACGGGGGGATCTACGAGCAGTACTTC.